The 8 T cell receptor beta chains presented below share a single source sample, sequenced in a study of T cells in Graves' hyperthyroidism and ophthalmopathy. Regions amplified from RNA transcripts were the TCR beta CDR3 regions. During a first-round RT-PCR of the TCR CDR3, the HTBI primer set was used. MiXCR, applied by TCRdb to the multiplex PCR reads, yields one record per CDR3 protein. The repertoire consists of under 250,000 distinct CDR3 sequences, with around 17% occurring once and the leading ten covering about 50%. Sequencing was performed on blood. Receptors originate from a woman aged 45 to 65 with Graves' hyperthyroidism.

This rearrangement joins TRBV30 to TRBJ1-4; no reliable D call. Germline V lookup: CDR1 GTSNPN, CDR2 SVGIG (reference sequence). The CDR3 runs to 15 residues. V lost 0 bases to trimming and J lost 5 bases, with 13 bases between them. The CDR3 DNA follows: TGTGCCTGGAGTGTAGTCGAGTTCGCGAATGAAAAACTGTTTTTT. This translates into CAWSVVEFANEKLFF.

This clonotype showed up many times. V and J are TRBV6-1 and TRBJ1-5, with D perhaps TRBD1 (5 bases). Trimming shortened V by 10 bases and J by 0 bases, and 22 bases separated the two germline ends. CDR3 length: 17 amino acids. Germline CDR1 reads MNHNS; CDR2 reads SASEGT. The CDR3 here is CATTLGLGSYSNQPQHF. The CDR3 DNA is TGTGCCACCACACTGGGACTGGGAAGTTATAGCAATCAGCCCCAGCATTTT.

Ten or more counts support this clonotype. The chain uses TRBV7-2 and TRBJ2-5; TRBD1 matches at 7 bases. With 0 bases clipped from V and 2 bases from J, the junction kept 3 bases outside the gene matches. This CDR3 is built from 15 residues. Germline V gene lookup returns CDR1 SGHTA and CDR2 FQGNSA. The CDR3 loop is CASSLAGTAQETQYF. Here the CDR3 DNA reads TGTGCCAGCAGCTTAGCTGGGACAGCGCAAGAGACCCAGTACTTC.

This clonotype came up many times. The chain employs TRBV12-3 or TRBV12-4 and TRBJ1-3; D possibly corresponds to TRBD1 (6 bases). The V and J ends lost 6 bases and 3 bases respectively, with 9 bases between them. The CDR3 totals 13 residues. The CDR3 nucleotides are TGTGCCAGCAGCCCACAGGGTGGAAACACCATATATTTT. It translates to CASSPQGGNTIYF.

The rearrangement links TRBV7-8 to TRBJ2-5, with D maybe TRBD2 (6 bases). CDR3 length equals 15 residues. CDR1 and CDR2 (germline): SGHVS, FQNEAQ. Between the trimmed V and J ends, which lost 0 bases and 3 bases, there was a span of 11 bases. CDR3 coding DNA: TGTGCCAGCAGCTTAGCGGCTAGCGCAAAAGAGACCCAGTACTTC. Its protein product is CASSLAASAKETQYF.

In its sample, this clonotype was seen many times. V and J are TRBV19 and TRBJ1-2, with TRBD1 matching over 10 bases. The V gene end was trimmed by 5 bases and the J gene end by 8 bases; junction bases not matched to a gene: 11. CDR3 length equals 15 residues. Looked up from germline, CDR1 is LNHDA and CDR2 is SQIVND (reference sequence). The CDR3 coding sequence is TGTGCCAGTAGTGGGACAGGGGTCATCTCGTGGGGCTACACCTTC. This codes for CASSGTGVISWGYTF.

The V call is TRBV7-2, the J call TRBJ2-7; D remains ambiguous. The CDR3 runs to 14 residues. Germline CDR1 reads SGHTA; CDR2 reads FQGNSA. V lost 1 base and J 7 bases, leaving 14 bases between the germline ends. This CDR3 is CASSLGLGRVEQYF. For the CDR3, the DNA is TGTGCCAGCAGCTTAGGCCTCGGTAGGGTTGAGCAGTACTTC.

CDR3 loop: CASSWTGDQETQYF. DNA of the CDR3: TGTGCCAGCAGTTGGACAGGGGACCAAGAGACCCAGTACTTC. The chain employs TRBV27 and TRBJ2-5, with 9 bases that match TRBD1. This CDR3 has 14 amino acids. V was clipped by 4 bases and J by 0 bases; unmatched bases: 0. Germline assignment: CDR1 MNHEY and CDR2 SMNVEV (reference sequence).